This TCR beta chain derives from a study of technical replicates of blood from several donors. Germline values: CDR1 SGHNT, CDR2 YYREEE (reference sequence). Trimming cost V 3 bases and J 5 bases; bases outside gene matches: 8. This CDR3 has 17 amino acids. The repertoire was sequenced with immunoSEQ multiplex PCR; TCRdb's copy has only in-frame clones and lacks some. Of 45,000 to 60,000 clones listed, 91% are singletons. The chain links TRBV5-4 to TRBJ2-2; 12 bases align to TRBD2. Sequencing was done on a sample of PBMCs. This receptor was identified in a human donor in good health. Some clones in this sample may be carry-over from other donors' samples. DNA of the CDR3: TGTGCCAGCAGCTCCCTAGCGGGAGGGCCCCTAACCGGGGAGCTGTTTTTT. Translating it yields CASSSLAGGPLTGELFF. The variable domain in full, with the rest retrieved from reference TRBV5-4 and TRBJ2-2, is ETGVTQSPTHLIKTRGQQVTLRCSSQSGHNTVSWYQQALGQGPQFIFQYYREEENGRGNFPPRFSGLQFPNYSSELNVNALELDDSALYLCASSSLAGGPLTGELFFGEGSRLTVL.